One and the same sample provided the 30 T cell receptor beta chains below, sequenced in a study of shared clonotypes between healthy human individuals. The naive CD8 subset, CD45RO-negative cells positively selected for CCR7, excluded terminally differentiated effector memory CD45RA+ cells. Clones were read by immunoSEQ multiplex PCR, and TCRdb kept only the in-frame ones, dropping some. Of 560,000 or so clones in the sample, approximately 96% were seen once. The sequencing input was naive CD8+ T cells sorted from blood. The receptors were sampled from a woman between 25 and 40 years old in good health.

About this clone itself: Other DNA variants within this sample encode the same CDR3. Here the CDR3 DNA reads TGTGCCTGGAGTGTGGGTAATGAGCAGTTCTTC. It specifies CAWSVGNEQFF. The chain combines TRBV30 with TRBJ2-1; no reliable D call. The CDR3 is 11 amino acids. CDR1 is GTSNPN, CDR2 SVGIG, per germline (reference sequence). Between the trimmed V and J ends, which lost 0 bases and 7 bases, there was a span of 4 bases.

Points on this clone: This specimen includes other DNA sequences encoding the same CDR3. The V call is TRBV5-4, the J call TRBJ2-1; no definite D call. Per the germline V gene, CDR1 is SGHNT and CDR2 is YYREEE (reference sequence). This CDR3 contains 11 residues. Trimming took off 4 bases at V and 6 bases at J, with 5 bases between the two ends. The chain's CDR3 is CASSTANEQFF. Written as DNA, the CDR3 is TGTGCCAGCAGCACCGCCAATGAGCAGTTCTTC.

This CDR3 reads CASSLVGWAQETQYF. DNA of the CDR3: TGTGCCAGCAGCCTAGTTGGATGGGCCCAAGAGACCCAGTACTTC. This sequence joins TRBV27 and TRBJ2-5; D remains unclear. Germline CDR1 is MNHEY and CDR2 is SMNVEV (reference sequence). The CDR3 contains 15 residues. The V end was cut by 6 bases, the J end by 1 base, with 15 bases between.

V gene TRBV7-9 combines with J gene TRBJ2-2; 8 bases match TRBD1. The CDR3 runs 16 residues. The ends lost 0 bases at V and 1 base at J; junction bases unmatched: 1. Germline CDR1 is SEHNR and CDR2 is FQNEAQ (reference sequence). The CDR3 DNA reads TGTGCCAGCAGCTTAGCCGGGACAGGGAACACCGGGGAGCTGTTTTTT. Protein sequence: CASSLAGTGNTGELFF.

The CDR3 protein is CASSEEGYSNQPQHF. The CDR3 DNA is TGTGCCAGCAGTGAAGAGGGGTATAGCAATCAGCCCCAGCATTTT. J is TRBJ1-5 and V is TRBV6-1; maybe TRBD1 (5 bases). This CDR3 has 15 amino acids. V was trimmed by 1 base and J by 0 bases, leaving 7 bases between them. From germline, CDR1 is MNHNS and CDR2 SASEGT.

This rearrangement joins TRBV9 to TRBJ2-2; the match to TRBD2 covers 7 bases. The junction had 5 bases not matched to a gene; V was cut back by 2 bases and J by 4 bases. The germline V gene encodes CDR1 SGDLS and CDR2 YYNGEE. The length of the CDR3 is 15 residues. CDR3 DNA: TGTGCCAGCAGCGTGTCTAGCGGAGGCACCGGGGAGCTGTTTTTT. It encodes CASSVSSGGTGELFF.

The genes are TRBV2 and TRBJ2-7; 7 bases agree with TRBD1. This CDR3 comprises 14 residues. Germline assignment: CDR1 SNHLY and CDR2 FYNNEI. J was trimmed by 0 bases and V by 10 bases; bases with no gene match: 9. The CDR3 DNA reads TGTGCCATTAACATCGGGACAGACTCCTACGAGCAGTACTTC. It encodes CAINIGTDSYEQYF. The entire variable domain, with the rest obtained from reference TRBV2 and TRBJ2-7, is as follows: EPEVTQTPSHQVTQMGQEVILRCVPISNHLYFYWYRQILGQKVEFLVSFYNNEISEKSEIFDDQFSVERPDGSNFTLKIRSTKLEDSAMYFCAINIGTDSYEQYFGPGTRLTVT.

V is TRBV6-6 and J is TRBJ1-1; tentatively, D is TRBD1 (5 bases). Trimming pared 8 bases from V and 1 base from J, leaving 14 bases between. Looked up from germline, CDR1 is MNHNY and CDR2 is SVGAGI (reference sequence). The CDR3 sequence is 14 residues long. The CDR3 here is CASGHGGENTEAFF. CDR3 coding DNA: TGTGCCAGCGGACATGGAGGGGAGAACACTGAAGCTTTCTTT.

The genes are TRBV6-6 and TRBJ2-1; 8 nucleotides agree with TRBD2. Germline V gene sequence: CDR1 MNHNY, CDR2 SVGAGI (reference sequence). V was clipped by 5 bases and J by 4 bases; unmatched bases: 10. This CDR3 is 16 amino acids long. The CDR3 nucleotides read TGTGCCAGCAGTACATCGCCGGGACTAGGGTACAATGAGCAGTTCTTC. Its translation is CASSTSPGLGYNEQFF.

The chain joins TRBV28 to TRBJ1-5; D remains unclear. The V end lost 4 bases, the J end lost 3 bases, and 22 bases lay between the germline ends. The germline V gene has CDR1 MDHEN and CDR2 SYDVKM. This CDR3 spans 18 amino acids. The CDR3 DNA follows: TGTGCCAGCAGTTACTCGGTCCGAGTTAAGGGCATCAATCAGCCCCAGCATTTT. This gives the protein CASSYSVRVKGINQPQHF.

The rearrangement links TRBV27 to TRBJ1-2; TRBD1 might be the D (5 bases). Deletions cut 10 bases from V and 3 bases from J, with 12 bases between. This CDR3 region has 12 residues. Germline CDR1 reads MNHEY; CDR2 reads SMNVEV (reference sequence). The CDR3 spells CATWGRYYGYTF. The CDR3 region has the DNA TGTGCCACCTGGGGCAGGTACTATGGCTACACCTTC.

The gene calls are TRBV2 and TRBJ2-5, with D possibly TRBD1 on 5 matching bases. The germline V and J ends were trimmed by 7 bases and 6 bases, with 9 bases remaining between them. The CDR3 runs 11 residues. Germline V gene lookup returns CDR1 SNHLY and CDR2 FYNNEI. As DNA, the CDR3 is TGTGCCAGCATGACAGAGCAGACCCAGTACTTC. Translating gives CASMTEQTQYF.

The chain employs TRBV29-1 and TRBJ1-1, with D tentatively TRBD1 (6 bases). This CDR3 is built from 14 residues. Trimming took 6 bases from V and 6 from J, leaving 20 bases between them. Germline CDR1 is SQVTM and CDR2 is ANQGSEA. Here the CDR3 DNA reads TGCAGCGTAGAAACAGGGTCAGGTAGCGCTGAAGCTTTCTTT. This sequence encodes CSVETGSGSAEAFF.

The gene calls are TRBV27 and TRBJ1-1; D is unclear. The germline V gene has CDR1 MNHEY and CDR2 SMNVEV (reference sequence). V lost 4 bases, J lost 0 bases, and 9 bases lay in between. CDR3 length: 14 residues. In DNA, the CDR3 is TGTGCCAGCAGTTCCGGGAGCATGAACACTGAAGCTTTCTTT. It translates to CASSSGSMNTEAFF.

Note on this clone: Other DNA sequences of this sample code for an identical CDR3. The chain combines TRBV27 with TRBJ2-2; D gene unclear. Trimming took 2 bases from V and 0 from J, leaving 1 base between them. The germline CDR1 and CDR2 sequences are MNHEY and SMNVEV (reference sequence). This CDR3 comprises 13 residues. CDR3 coding DNA: TGTGCCAGCAGTTTAGCGAACACCGGGGAGCTGTTTTTT. Its translation: CASSLANTGELFF.

The chain is built from TRBV6-1 and TRBJ1-1; possible D gene TRBD1, 6 bases. V was cut by 4 bases and J by 8 bases, with 14 bases left in between. The CDR3 has 13 residues. Germline V gives CDR1 MNHNS, CDR2 SASEGT. CDR3 sequence reads: CASSGGLLQEAFF. CDR3 coding DNA: TGTGCCAGCAGTGGGGGGCTTTTGCAGGAAGCTTTCTTT.

This clone was seen just once. This chain joins TRBV13 and TRBJ1-4; 8 bases line up with TRBD1. V trimming: 8 bases; J trimming: 4 bases; junction bases outside the gene matches: 6. The germline CDR1 and CDR2 sequences are PRHDT and FYEKMQ (reference sequence). The CDR3 loop spans 14 amino acids. The CDR3 DNA follows: TGTGCCAGCCGCAGACAGGGGTTTAATGAAAAACTGTTTTTT. Its translation: CASRRQGFNEKLFF.

The CDR3 here is CASSPDRGGYNEQFF. The CDR3 nucleotides read TGCGCCAGCAGCCCTGACAGGGGGGGATACAATGAGCAGTTCTTC. V usage is TRBV4-1 and J usage is TRBJ2-1; TRBD1 agrees at 9 bases. The junction had 5 bases not matched to a gene; V was cut back by 4 bases and J by 4 bases. In germline, CDR1 is MGHRA, CDR2 YSYEKL. The CDR3 spans 15 residues.

The chain joins TRBV7-6 to TRBJ2-1, with unresolved D. V gave up 5 bases and J gave up 6 bases, with 8 bases separating them. CDR1 and CDR2 (germline): SGHVS, FNYEAQ. The CDR3 sequence is 12 residues long. In DNA, the CDR3 is TGTGCCAGCAGCGCGGCCGGCAATGAGCAGTTCTTC. Encoded protein: CASSAAGNEQFF.

This clone appeared once. This chain uses TRBV19 with TRBJ1-1; D not resolved. Per the germline V gene, CDR1 is LNHDA and CDR2 is SQIVND (reference sequence). Trimming cost V 4 bases and J 1 base, with 7 bases left between them. The CDR3 runs to 13 residues. CDR3 region: CASSTRQNTEAFF. The CDR3 DNA reads as TGTGCCAGTAGTACGCGGCAGAACACTGAAGCTTTCTTT.

This chain joins TRBV28 and TRBJ2-2, with D uncertain. The CDR3 contains 12 residues. V was clipped by 8 bases and J by 3 bases, with 7 bases between them. Germline V gives CDR1 MDHEN, CDR2 SYDVKM. CDR3 residues: CASPSYTGELFF. The CDR3 bases are TGTGCCAGCCCCAGCTACACCGGGGAGCTGTTTTTT.

The chain has TRBV11-2 and TRBJ2-3, with 8 positions matching TRBD2. V shed 1 base and J 8 bases; nucleotides not matched to a gene: 5. Germline loops: CDR1 SGHAT, CDR2 FQNNGV. The CDR3 totals 14 residues. The CDR3, as DNA: TGTGCCAGCAGCTTAGCGGGAGGGCTTAGTACGCAGTATTTT. It specifies CASSLAGGLSTQYF.

V gene TRBV11-3 combines with J gene TRBJ1-1; D gene uncertain. V was cut by 0 bases and J by 3 bases, with 5 bases left in between. CDR3 length equals 13 residues. Germline V gene sequence: CDR1 SGHNT, CDR2 YENEEA. CDR3 protein: CASSLDLDTEAFF. The CDR3 nucleotides are TGTGCCAGCAGCTTAGATCTTGACACTGAAGCTTTCTTT.

Comment on this clone: A junction end diverges from the germline sequence, so it may reflect a read error. This sequence joins TRBV5-5 and TRBJ1-2, with D unresolved. Germline V gene sequence: CDR1 SGHKS, CDR2 YYEKEE (reference sequence). CDR3 size: 14 residues. The CDR3 reads CASSSLQSPYDYTF. CDR3 DNA: TGTGCCAGCAGCTCACTACAGTCCCCCTATGACTACACCTTC.

This chain joins TRBV9 and TRBJ2-1, with 8 bases fitting TRBD1. Trimming took 0 bases from V and 8 from J; bases not matched to a gene: 10. This CDR3 is 16 amino acids long. From germline, CDR1 is SGDLS and CDR2 YYNGEE. The CDR3 DNA reads as TGTGCCAGCAGCGTAGCCTTTTCACAGGGGGTATATGAGCAGTTCTTC. Amino acids: CASSVAFSQGVYEQFF.

The V call is TRBV5-5, the J call TRBJ2-3, with D possibly being TRBD1 (6 bases). V dropped 5 bases and J dropped 2 bases, with 24 bases sitting between them. The CDR3 runs 18 residues. Germline V gives CDR1 SGHKS, CDR2 YYEKEE (reference sequence). CDR3 sequence reads: CASRSPARDIAFTDTQYF. CDR3 bases: TGTGCCAGCAGGTCGCCCGCCCGGGACATCGCCTTCACAGATACGCAGTATTTT. The full variable domain, with the rest looked up from reference TRBV5-5 and TRBJ2-3, is DAGVTQSPTHLIKTRGQQVTLRCSPISGHKSVSWYQQVLGQGPQFIFQYYEKEERGRGNFPDRFSARQFPNYSSELNVNALLLGDSALYLCASRSPARDIAFTDTQYFGPGTRLTVL.

The chain carries TRBV28 and TRBJ2-1; TRBD2 agrees at 9 bases. There are 14 residues in the CDR3. Trimming took 5 bases from V and 9 from J; bases not matched to a gene: 8. From germline, CDR1 is MDHEN and CDR2 SYDVKM. The CDR3 DNA sequence: TGTGCCAGCAGTCTCTTAGCGGGAGTAGGTGAGCAGTTCTTC. Translation gives CASSLLAGVGEQFF.

Concerning this clone itself: This CDR3 is also generated by other DNA sequences in the sample. The chain combines TRBV27 with TRBJ1-1, with 7 bases lining up with TRBD1. CDR1 MNHEY and CDR2 SMNVEV come from the germline V gene (reference sequence). The length of the CDR3 is 13 residues. Losses at the gene ends were 6 bases for V and 4 bases for J; bases not matched to a gene: 5. In nucleotides, the CDR3 is TGTGCCAGCAGCTTGGCAGGGGGCACTGAAGCTTTCTTT. As protein: CASSLAGGTEAFF.

With respect to this clone: Other DNA sequences in this specimen translate into the identical CDR3. The chain couples TRBV27 to TRBJ2-7; D gene uncertain. Per germline, CDR1 MNHEY and CDR2 SMNVEV (reference sequence). The CDR3 spans 13 residues. The ends were cut back, 2 bases at V and 2 bases at J, with 7 bases in the middle. CDR3 sequence reads: CASSLGRTYEQYF. CDR3 sequence (DNA): TGTGCCAGCAGTTTAGGGCGGACCTACGAGCAGTACTTC.

The genes are TRBV15 and TRBJ1-3; D gene ambiguous. The CDR3 runs to 13 residues. Trimming cost V 5 bases and J 1 base, with 6 bases left between them. Germline CDR1 reads LNHNV; CDR2 reads YYDKDF (reference sequence). CDR3 sequence: CATSSRSGNTIYF. As DNA, the CDR3 is TGTGCCACCAGCTCTAGGTCTGGAAACACCATATATTTT.